A selection of T cell receptor beta chains follows, all from one sample in a study of blood T cell repertoires in COVID-19. Data came from immunoSEQ multiplex PCR; TCRdb stores just in-frame clones and leaves some out. Among under 350,000 clones listed, 75% to 90% were seen once. Material for sequencing was peripheral blood. These TCRs come from a man in his forties with acute or convalescent COVID-19. Each CDR3 is given with its conserved first and last residue. The D gene is left open where the match is weak. Size is stated for part of the rows, as once, few or many counts, or as a class when the clone is expanded.

CDR3aa: CASSRQETQYF; CDR3nt: TGTGCCAGCAGCAGGCAAGAGACCCAGTACTTC; v_gene: TRBV6-5; j_gene: TRBJ2-5; abundance: NA; d_gene: NA
CDR3aa: CATSDFTGTTDTQYF; CDR3nt: TGTGCCACCAGTGATTTCACAGGGACCACAGATACGCAGTATTTT; v_gene: TRBV24-1; j_gene: TRBJ2-3; abundance: NA; d_gene: NA
CDR3aa: CASSSGLWANEKLFF; CDR3nt: TGTGCCAGCAGCTCGGGACTTTGGGCTAATGAAAAACTGTTTTTT; v_gene: TRBV7-2; j_gene: TRBJ1-4; abundance: NA; d_gene: NA
CDR3aa: CASSLKMGGKGSYEQYF; CDR3nt: TGTGCCAGCAGCTTAAAAATGGGGGGGAAAGGGTCCTACGAGCAGTACTTC; v_gene: TRBV7-9; j_gene: TRBJ2-7; abundance: NA; d_gene: TRBD2
CDR3aa: CASSLNSGANTGELFF; CDR3nt: TGCGCCAGCAGCCTCAATAGCGGGGCGAACACCGGGGAGCTGTTTTTT; v_gene: TRBV5-1; j_gene: TRBJ2-2; abundance: NA; d_gene: TRBD2
CDR3aa: CASGFRQTGELFF; CDR3nt: TGTGCCAGTGGCTTCAGGCAGACCGGGGAGCTGTTTTTT; v_gene: TRBV7-2; j_gene: TRBJ2-2; abundance: NA; d_gene: NA
CDR3aa: CASSEAGGIGSPLHF; CDR3nt: TGTGCCAGCAGTGAAGCGGGGGGAATAGGGTCACCCCTCCACTTT; v_gene: TRBV6-1; j_gene: TRBJ1-6; abundance: NA; d_gene: NA
CDR3aa: CASSRLEGMNTEAFF; CDR3nt: TGTGCCAGCAGCCGACTGGAAGGAATGAACACTGAAGCTTTCTTT; v_gene: TRBV11-2; j_gene: TRBJ1-1; abundance: once; d_gene: NA
CDR3aa: CASSWDWNTEAFF; CDR3nt: TGTGCCAGCAGTTGGGACTGGAACACTGAAGCTTTCTTT; v_gene: TRBV6-5; j_gene: TRBJ1-1; abundance: few; d_gene: NA
CDR3aa: CAISPGQGASQPQHF; CDR3nt: TGTGCCATCAGCCCGGGACAGGGGGCTTCTCAGCCCCAGCATTTT; v_gene: TRBV10-3; j_gene: TRBJ1-5; abundance: NA; d_gene: TRBD1
CDR3aa: CASGLGQGESGANVLTF; CDR3nt: TGTGCTAGTGGCCTCGGACAGGGTGAGTCTGGGGCCAACGTCCTGACTTTC; v_gene: TRBV12-5; j_gene: TRBJ2-6; abundance: NA; d_gene: TRBD1
CDR3aa: CASSQAGQNSPLHF; CDR3nt: TGTGCCAGCAGCCAAGCCGGACAAAATTCACCCCTCCACTTT; v_gene: TRBV3-1/TRBV3-2; j_gene: TRBJ1-6; abundance: NA; d_gene: NA
CDR3aa: CASRWGGASEKLFF; CDR3nt: TGTGCCAGCAGATGGGGGGGCGCGTCGGAAAAACTGTTTTTT; v_gene: TRBV2; j_gene: TRBJ1-4; abundance: NA; d_gene: NA
CDR3aa: CASSQGRRGNTF; CDR3nt: TGCGCCAGCAGCCAAGGTAGAAGGGGGAACACCTTC; v_gene: TRBV4-1; j_gene: TRBJ1-2; abundance: NA; d_gene: NA
CDR3aa: CASSPGDSEDQPQHF; CDR3nt: TGCGCCAGCAGCCCGGGAGACTCAGAAGATCAGCCCCAGCATTTT; v_gene: TRBV5-1; j_gene: TRBJ1-5; abundance: NA; d_gene: NA
CDR3aa: CASSQLRTANSYGYTF; CDR3nt: TGTGCCAGCAGCCAGCTACGGACAGCAAATAGCTATGGCTACACCTTC; v_gene: TRBV2; j_gene: TRBJ1-2; abundance: NA; d_gene: NA
CDR3aa: CASSSRGHHDEQFF; CDR3nt: TGTGCCAGCAGCTCAAGGGGGCATCACGATGAGCAGTTCTTC; v_gene: TRBV11-3; j_gene: TRBJ2-1; abundance: once; d_gene: TRBD1
CDR3aa: CASSLDSSDQPQHF; CDR3nt: TGCGCCAGCAGCCTCGACAGTTCCGATCAGCCCCAGCATTTT; v_gene: TRBV5-1; j_gene: TRBJ1-5; abundance: NA; d_gene: NA
CDR3aa: CASSLPNSEQYF; CDR3nt: TGCGCCAGCAGCTTGCCTAACTCCGAGCAGTACTTC; v_gene: TRBV5-1; j_gene: TRBJ2-7; abundance: NA; d_gene: NA
CDR3aa: CASSQGYRGPYGYTF; CDR3nt: TGTGCCAGCAGTCAAGGATACAGGGGTCCCTATGGCTACACCTTC; v_gene: TRBV7-2; j_gene: TRBJ1-2; abundance: NA; d_gene: TRBD1
CDR3aa: CASTVEIINEKLFF; CDR3nt: TGTGCCAGCACCGTGGAGATAATTAATGAAAAACTGTTTTTT; v_gene: TRBV2; j_gene: TRBJ1-4; abundance: NA; d_gene: NA
CDR3aa: CASSEARAGDAGNTIYF; CDR3nt: TGTGCCAGCAGTGAAGCAAGAGCGGGGGATGCTGGAAACACCATATATTTT; v_gene: TRBV2; j_gene: TRBJ1-3; abundance: NA; d_gene: NA
CDR3aa: CASSVEADTRIYF; CDR3nt: TGTGCCAGCAGCGTAGAGGCCGACACCCGGATCTACTTT; v_gene: TRBV9; j_gene: TRBJ1-6; abundance: few; d_gene: NA
CDR3aa: CASSLTGYTEAFF; CDR3nt: TGTGCCAGCAGCCTGACAGGGTACACTGAAGCTTTCTTT; v_gene: TRBV6-5; j_gene: TRBJ1-1; abundance: NA; d_gene: TRBD1
CDR3aa: CASSQESGRYNGYTF; CDR3nt: TGTGCCAGCAGCCAAGAAAGCGGCAGGTATAATGGCTACACCTTC; v_gene: TRBV4-2; j_gene: TRBJ1-2; abundance: NA; d_gene: NA
CDR3aa: CATTLRGGETQYF; CDR3nt: TGTGCCACCACCCTACGGGGGGGAGAGACCCAGTACTTC; v_gene: TRBV2; j_gene: TRBJ2-5; abundance: NA; d_gene: TRBD2
CDR3aa: CASSPGQGSGANVLTF; CDR3nt: TGTGCCAGCAGCCCGGGGCAGGGGTCTGGGGCCAACGTCCTGACTTTC; v_gene: TRBV7-7; j_gene: TRBJ2-6; abundance: many; d_gene: NA
CDR3aa: CASSLRGQDNYGYTF; CDR3nt: TGTGCCAGCAGCTTGAGGGGACAGGATAACTATGGCTACACCTTC; v_gene: TRBV5-8; j_gene: TRBJ1-2; abundance: NA; d_gene: TRBD1
CDR3aa: CASSLSRGQGNTIYF; CDR3nt: TGCGCCAGCAGCTTGTCAAGGGGGCAAGGAAACACCATATATTTT; v_gene: TRBV5-1; j_gene: TRBJ1-3; abundance: NA; d_gene: TRBD1
CDR3aa: CASSEMVGVKRGYTF; CDR3nt: TGTGCCAGCAGTGAGATGGTAGGGGTGAAACGGGGCTACACCTTC; v_gene: TRBV6-1; j_gene: TRBJ1-2; abundance: NA; d_gene: NA
CDR3aa: CAPQLRGKATQYF; CDR3nt: TGTGCCCCCCAATTGCGGGGAAAGGCGACCCAGTACTTC; v_gene: TRBV11-2; j_gene: TRBJ2-5; abundance: NA; d_gene: NA
CDR3aa: CASSSPVNQPQHF; CDR3nt: TGTGCCAGTAGTAGTCCGGTTAATCAGCCCCAGCATTTT; v_gene: TRBV19; j_gene: TRBJ1-5; abundance: NA; d_gene: NA
CDR3aa: CAWSPDRVFEKLFF; CDR3nt: TGTGCCTGGAGTCCTGACAGGGTCTTTGAAAAACTGTTTTTT; v_gene: TRBV30; j_gene: TRBJ1-4; abundance: once; d_gene: TRBD1
CDR3aa: CASSYYPRDNGYTF; CDR3nt: TGTGCCAGCAGTTACTACCCTCGGGACAACGGCTACACCTTC; v_gene: TRBV6-2/TRBV6-3; j_gene: TRBJ1-2; abundance: NA; d_gene: NA
CDR3aa: CASSLYGTENTGELFF; CDR3nt: TGCGCCAGCAGCTTGTATGGGACAGAGAACACCGGGGAGCTGTTTTTT; v_gene: TRBV5-1; j_gene: TRBJ2-2; abundance: NA; d_gene: TRBD1
CDR3aa: CAISRGQGDGYTF; CDR3nt: TGTGCCATCAGTCGAGGACAGGGGGATGGCTACACCTTC; v_gene: TRBV10-3; j_gene: TRBJ1-2; abundance: NA; d_gene: TRBD1
CDR3aa: CASSYFREVDREQYF; CDR3nt: TGTGCCAGCAGTTACTTCAGGGAGGTAGATCGGGAGCAGTACTTC; v_gene: TRBV6-6; j_gene: TRBJ2-7; abundance: NA; d_gene: NA
CDR3aa: CASSLGQGSGNTIYF; CDR3nt: TGTGCCAGCAGCTTAGGACAGGGGAGCGGAAACACCATATATTTT; v_gene: TRBV7-9; j_gene: TRBJ1-3; abundance: NA; d_gene: TRBD1
CDR3aa: CASHPGEKTPEAFF; CDR3nt: TGTGCCAGTCACCCAGGGGAAAAAACACCTGAAGCTTTCTTT; v_gene: TRBV19; j_gene: TRBJ1-1; abundance: NA; d_gene: NA
CDR3aa: CASEDRHPYEQYF; CDR3nt: TGTGCCAGCGAGGACAGGCATCCCTACGAGCAGTACTTC; v_gene: TRBV2; j_gene: TRBJ2-7; abundance: once; d_gene: TRBD1
CDR3aa: CASSFGANTEAFF; CDR3nt: TGTGCCAGCAGCTTTGGAGCGAACACTGAAGCTTTCTTT; v_gene: TRBV5-6; j_gene: TRBJ1-1; abundance: NA; d_gene: NA